Listed below are T cell receptor beta chains from one sample, sequenced in a study of T-cell memory formation after mild COVID-19. TCRdb itself ran the 5' RACE reads through MiXCR, one entry per CDR3 protein. The sample holds about 390,000 distinct CDR3 sequences, roughly 15% seen once. Material for sequencing was PBMCs or a T cell subset sorted from them (not recorded which). The receptors were sampled from a man aged 18 to 29 who had mild COVID-19 (a few samples of this study predate the infection). Cell type and time point are not known. CDR3s include the opening cysteine and the closing phenylalanine or tryptophan. Each record gives: J gene, V gene, clone size, D gene, CDR3 DNA, CDR3 protein. The D gene is left open where the match is weak. Clone size appears in some rows only: once, few, many, or a class for an expanded clone.

J gene: TRBJ1-1; V gene: TRBV3-1; clone size: .; D gene: .; CDR3 DNA: TGTGCCACAACACAGGGAAACACTGAAGCTTTCTTT; CDR3 protein: CATTQGNTEAFF
J gene: TRBJ2-3; V gene: TRBV12-3/TRBV12-4; clone size: .; D gene: TRBD1; CDR3 DNA: TGTGCCAGCAGTTACAGGGGAAGGGGCACAGATACGCAGTATTTT; CDR3 protein: CASSYRGRGTDTQYF
J gene: TRBJ1-1; V gene: TRBV28; clone size: .; D gene: .; CDR3 DNA: TGTGCCAGCAACAAGGGAACTTTCCGATACACTGAAGCTTTCTTT; CDR3 protein: CASNKGTFRYTEAFF
J gene: TRBJ2-7; V gene: TRBV4-2; clone size: .; D gene: TRBD2; CDR3 DNA: TGTGCCAGCAGCCCCGACTTTAGCGGGGGGGTCAACGAGCAGTACTTC; CDR3 protein: CASSPDFSGGVNEQYF
J gene: TRBJ2-1; V gene: TRBV7-2; clone size: many; D gene: .; CDR3 DNA: TGTGCCAGCAGCTCAGGGTCCTACAATGAGCAGTTCTTC; CDR3 protein: CASSSGSYNEQFF
J gene: TRBJ2-3; V gene: TRBV12-3/TRBV12-4; clone size: .; D gene: .; CDR3 DNA: TGTGCCAGCAGTCTTTTCTCTAGCACAGATACGCAGTATTTT; CDR3 protein: CASSLFSSTDTQYF
J gene: TRBJ2-7; V gene: TRBV5-1; clone size: .; D gene: .; CDR3 DNA: TGCGCCAGCAGCCCGGACGGTGGGGTTTACGAGCAGTACTTC; CDR3 protein: CASSPDGGVYEQYF
J gene: TRBJ1-2; V gene: TRBV5-6; clone size: .; D gene: .; CDR3 DNA: TGTGCCAGCAGCAGGGAGTATGGCTACACCTTC; CDR3 protein: CASSREYGYTF
J gene: TRBJ1-2; V gene: TRBV6-5; clone size: few; D gene: TRBD1; CDR3 DNA: TGTGCCAGCAGTGGATACGGGACAGGGGAGGATGGCTACACCTTC; CDR3 protein: CASSGYGTGEDGYTF
J gene: TRBJ1-2; V gene: TRBV27; clone size: few; D gene: .; CDR3 DNA: TGTGCCAGCAGTGGGTCGTATTGGGGCTACACCTTC; CDR3 protein: CASSGSYWGYTF
J gene: TRBJ1-1; V gene: TRBV7-9; clone size: .; D gene: .; CDR3 DNA: TGTGCCAGCAGCTTAGCTGAGGGGCTGAACACTGAAGCTTTCTTT; CDR3 protein: CASSLAEGLNTEAFF
J gene: TRBJ1-5; V gene: TRBV5-1; clone size: many; D gene: .; CDR3 DNA: TGTGCCAGCAGCTTGACTGGGAATCAGCCCCAGCATTTT; CDR3 protein: CASSLTGNQPQHF
J gene: TRBJ1-2; V gene: TRBV4-1; clone size: few; D gene: .; CDR3 DNA: TGCGCCAGCAGCCCCTCCGGGACAACTTTCTATGGCTACACCTTC; CDR3 protein: CASSPSGTTFYGYTF
J gene: TRBJ1-2; V gene: TRBV27; clone size: .; D gene: TRBD1; CDR3 DNA: TGTGCCAGCAGTTCAATTGGACAGGTTGGCTATGGCTACACCTTC; CDR3 protein: CASSSIGQVGYGYTF
J gene: TRBJ2-1; V gene: TRBV6-6; clone size: .; D gene: .; CDR3 DNA: TGTGCCAGCAATCTCCAAGGGGGGCATGAGCAGTTCTTC; CDR3 protein: CASNLQGGHEQFF
J gene: TRBJ2-3; V gene: TRBV30; clone size: few; D gene: .; CDR3 DNA: TGTGCCTGGAGTACGGGACACCGGACTTCCACAGATACGCAGTATTTT; CDR3 protein: CAWSTGHRTSTDTQYF
J gene: TRBJ2-1; V gene: TRBV10-3; clone size: .; D gene: .; CDR3 DNA: TGTGCCATAACTCAACGGGCCGGCAATGAGCAGTTCTTC; CDR3 protein: CAITQRAGNEQFF
J gene: TRBJ2-5; V gene: TRBV11-1; clone size: many; D gene: TRBD1; CDR3 DNA: TGTGCCAGCAGCCATGGGACAGAAGAGACCCAGTACTTC; CDR3 protein: CASSHGTEETQYF
J gene: TRBJ2-3; V gene: TRBV18; clone size: many; D gene: .; CDR3 DNA: TGTGCCAGCTCACCAGTCTGGGGCCGGAGCACAGATACGCAGTATTTT; CDR3 protein: CASSPVWGRSTDTQYF
J gene: TRBJ1-5; V gene: TRBV7-2; clone size: few; D gene: TRBD1; CDR3 DNA: TGTGCCAGCAGCTTAGCCCAGACAGGGGGGAATCAGCCCCAGCATTTT; CDR3 protein: CASSLAQTGGNQPQHF
J gene: TRBJ1-1; V gene: TRBV5-1; clone size: .; D gene: TRBD1; CDR3 DNA: TGCGCCAGCACCACAGGGGGCCTGGGGACTGAAGCTTTCTTT; CDR3 protein: CASTTGGLGTEAFF
J gene: TRBJ1-2; V gene: TRBV7-9; clone size: few; D gene: .; CDR3 DNA: TGTGCCAGCAACCTTAGGCCGGGAAACTATGGCTACACCTTC; CDR3 protein: CASNLRPGNYGYTF
J gene: TRBJ2-1; V gene: TRBV7-2; clone size: .; D gene: .; CDR3 DNA: TGTGCCAGCAGCGCAACAGGGATCTCCTACAATGAGCAGTTCTTC; CDR3 protein: CASSATGISYNEQFF
J gene: TRBJ1-2; V gene: TRBV19; clone size: .; D gene: TRBD1; CDR3 DNA: TGTGCCAGTAGTATCCCCTCAGGACAGGTTGGTGGCTACACCTTC; CDR3 protein: CASSIPSGQVGGYTF
J gene: TRBJ2-2; V gene: TRBV7-2; clone size: .; D gene: TRBD1; CDR3 DNA: TGTGCCAGCAGCTTAAATTCGGGACAGGGGGTCACCGGGGAGCTGTTTTTT; CDR3 protein: CASSLNSGQGVTGELFF
J gene: TRBJ1-1; V gene: TRBV12-3/TRBV12-4; clone size: .; D gene: .; CDR3 DNA: .; CDR3 protein: CASSFGTGTFF
J gene: TRBJ2-3; V gene: TRBV7-2; clone size: many; D gene: .; CDR3 DNA: TGTGCCAGCAGCTTACTAAGAGATACGCAGTATTTT; CDR3 protein: CASSLLRDTQYF